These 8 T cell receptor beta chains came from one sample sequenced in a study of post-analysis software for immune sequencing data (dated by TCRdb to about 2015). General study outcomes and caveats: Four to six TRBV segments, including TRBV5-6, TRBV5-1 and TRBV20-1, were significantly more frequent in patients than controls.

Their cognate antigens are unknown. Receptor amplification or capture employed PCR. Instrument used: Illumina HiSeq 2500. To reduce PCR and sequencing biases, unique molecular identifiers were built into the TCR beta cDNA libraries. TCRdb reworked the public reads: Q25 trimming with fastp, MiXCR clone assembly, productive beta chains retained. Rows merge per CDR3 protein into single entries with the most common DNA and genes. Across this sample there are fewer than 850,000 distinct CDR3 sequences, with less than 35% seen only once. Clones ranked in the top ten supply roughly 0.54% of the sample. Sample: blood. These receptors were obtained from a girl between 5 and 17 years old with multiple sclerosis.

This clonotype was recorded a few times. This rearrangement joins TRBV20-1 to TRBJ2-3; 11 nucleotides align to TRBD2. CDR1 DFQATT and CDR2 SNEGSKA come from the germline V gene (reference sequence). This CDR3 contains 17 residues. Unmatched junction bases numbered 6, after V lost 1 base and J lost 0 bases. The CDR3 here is CSARGRTSGLSTDTQYF. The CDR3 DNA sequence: TGCAGTGCTAGAGGCCGGACTAGCGGGCTTAGCACAGATACGCAGTATTTT.

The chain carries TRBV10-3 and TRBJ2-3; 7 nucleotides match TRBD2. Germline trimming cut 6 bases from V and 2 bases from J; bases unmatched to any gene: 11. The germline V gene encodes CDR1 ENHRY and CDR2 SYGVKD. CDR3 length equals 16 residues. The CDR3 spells CAISESGATTTDTQYF. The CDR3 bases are TGTGCCATCAGCGAAAGCGGGGCGACAACCACAGATACGCAGTATTTT.

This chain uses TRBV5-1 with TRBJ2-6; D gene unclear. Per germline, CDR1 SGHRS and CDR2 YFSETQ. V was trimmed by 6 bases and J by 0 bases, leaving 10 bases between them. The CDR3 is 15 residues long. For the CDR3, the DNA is TGCGCCAGCATCTCTGCACACTCTGGGGCCAACGTCCTGACTTTC. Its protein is CASISAHSGANVLTF.

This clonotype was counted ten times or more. The CDR3 loop reads CSARDLRTPLYNEQFF. As DNA, the CDR3 is TGCAGTGCTAGAGATCTGCGAACACCCCTCTACAATGAGCAGTTCTTC. This chain connects TRBV20-1 to TRBJ2-1; D remains unclear. V was clipped by 0 bases and J by 3 bases, with 15 bases between them. Germline values: CDR1 DFQATT, CDR2 SNEGSKA (reference sequence). The CDR3 has 16 amino acids.

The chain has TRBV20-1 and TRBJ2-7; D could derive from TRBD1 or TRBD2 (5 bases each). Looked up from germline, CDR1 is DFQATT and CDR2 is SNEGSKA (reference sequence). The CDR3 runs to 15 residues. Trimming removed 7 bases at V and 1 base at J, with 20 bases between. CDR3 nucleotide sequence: TGCAGTGGGTGGGACGTAGAGACTGGTTCCTACGAGCAGTACTTC. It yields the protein CSGWDVETGSYEQYF.

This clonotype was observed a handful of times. CDR3 amino acids: CASRQSPTQETQYF. In DNA, the CDR3 is TGTGCCAGCAGGCAAAGTCCAACCCAAGAGACCCAGTACTTC. The V call is TRBV12-3 or TRBV12-4, the J call TRBJ2-5; D is undetermined. The germline V and J ends were trimmed by 6 bases and 1 base, with 12 bases remaining between them. CDR3 size: 14 residues.

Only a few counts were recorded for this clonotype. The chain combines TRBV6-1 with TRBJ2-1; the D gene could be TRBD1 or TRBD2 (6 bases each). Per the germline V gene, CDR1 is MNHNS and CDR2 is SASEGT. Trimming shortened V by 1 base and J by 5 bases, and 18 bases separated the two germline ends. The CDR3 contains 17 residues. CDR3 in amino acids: CASSEGVGAGINNEQFF. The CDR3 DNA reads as TGTGCCAGCAGTGAAGGAGTGGGGGCGGGGATTAACAATGAGCAGTTCTTC.

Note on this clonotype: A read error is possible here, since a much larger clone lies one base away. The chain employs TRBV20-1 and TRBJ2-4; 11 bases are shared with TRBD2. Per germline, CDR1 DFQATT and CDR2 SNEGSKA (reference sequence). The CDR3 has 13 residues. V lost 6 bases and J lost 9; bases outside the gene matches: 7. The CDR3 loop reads CSAHSGGESIQYF. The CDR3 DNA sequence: TGCAGTGCACATAGCGGGGGGGAGAGCATTCAGTACTTC.